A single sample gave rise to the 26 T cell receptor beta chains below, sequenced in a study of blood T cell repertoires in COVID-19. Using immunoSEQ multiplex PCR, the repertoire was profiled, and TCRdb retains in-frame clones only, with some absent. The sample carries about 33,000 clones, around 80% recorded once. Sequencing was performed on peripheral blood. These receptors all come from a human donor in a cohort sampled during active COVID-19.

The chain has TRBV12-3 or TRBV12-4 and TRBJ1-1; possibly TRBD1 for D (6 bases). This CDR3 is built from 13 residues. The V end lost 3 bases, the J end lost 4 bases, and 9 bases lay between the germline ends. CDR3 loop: CASSFKGGTEAFF. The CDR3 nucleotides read TGTGCCAGCAGTTTTAAAGGGGGCACTGAAGCTTTCTTT.

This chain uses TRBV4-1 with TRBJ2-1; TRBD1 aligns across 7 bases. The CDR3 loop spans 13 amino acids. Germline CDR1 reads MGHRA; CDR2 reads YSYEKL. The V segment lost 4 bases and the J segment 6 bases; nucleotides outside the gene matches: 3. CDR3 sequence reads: CASSLTGANEQFF. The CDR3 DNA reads TGCGCCAGCAGCCTAACAGGGGCCAATGAGCAGTTCTTC.

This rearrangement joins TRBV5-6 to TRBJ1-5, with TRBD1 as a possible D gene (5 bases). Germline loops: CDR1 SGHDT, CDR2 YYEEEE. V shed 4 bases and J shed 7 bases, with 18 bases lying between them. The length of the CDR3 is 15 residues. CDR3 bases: TGTGCCAGCAGCCCCTCGTGGGGGAGGAGGCAGCCCCAGCATTTT. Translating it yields CASSPSWGRRQPQHF.

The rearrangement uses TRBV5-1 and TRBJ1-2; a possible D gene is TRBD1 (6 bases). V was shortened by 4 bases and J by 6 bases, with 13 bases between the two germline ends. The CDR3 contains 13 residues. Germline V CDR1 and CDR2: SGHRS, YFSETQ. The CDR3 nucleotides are TGCGCCAGCAGCGGGGGGGCCAGGGATGGCTACACCTTC. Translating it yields CASSGGARDGYTF.

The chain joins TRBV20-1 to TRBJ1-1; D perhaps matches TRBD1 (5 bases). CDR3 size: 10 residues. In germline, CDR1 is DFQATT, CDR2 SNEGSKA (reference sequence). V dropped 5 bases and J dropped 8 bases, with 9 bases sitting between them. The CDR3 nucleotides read TGCAGTGCTGCTTACAGGGAAGCTTTCTTT. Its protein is CSAAYREAFF.

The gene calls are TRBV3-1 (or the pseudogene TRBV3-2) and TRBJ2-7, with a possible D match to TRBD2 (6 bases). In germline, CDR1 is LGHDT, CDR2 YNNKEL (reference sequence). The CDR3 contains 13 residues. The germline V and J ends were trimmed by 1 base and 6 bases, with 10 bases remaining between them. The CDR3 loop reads CASSQGLVREQYF. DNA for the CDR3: TGTGCCAGCAGCCAAGGACTAGTGCGCGAGCAGTACTTC.

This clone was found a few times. CDR3 protein: CASSETVEEGARWFQETQYF. In DNA form, the CDR3 reads TGTGCCAGCAGTGAAACGGTGGAAGAAGGGGCGCGGTGGTTTCAAGAGACCCAGTACTTC. The chain joins TRBV2 to TRBJ2-5, with D perhaps matching TRBD1 (5 bases). The CDR3 has 20 amino acids. Germline CDR1 reads SNHLY; CDR2 reads FYNNEI. Deletions cut 2 bases from V and 2 bases from J, with 27 bases between.

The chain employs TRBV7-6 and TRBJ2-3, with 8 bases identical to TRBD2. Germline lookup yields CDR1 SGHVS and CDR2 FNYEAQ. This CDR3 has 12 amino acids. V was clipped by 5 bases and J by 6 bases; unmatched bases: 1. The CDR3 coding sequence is TGTGCCAGCAGCCGGGGGGGGGATACGCAGTATTTT. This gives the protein CASSRGGDTQYF. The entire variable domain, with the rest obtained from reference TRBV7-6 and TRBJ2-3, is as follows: GAGVSQSPRYKVTKRGQDVALRCDPISGHVSLYWYRQALGQGPEFLTYFNYEAQQDKSGLPNDRFSAERPEGSISTLTIQRTEQRDSAMYRCASSRGGDTQYFGPGTRLTVL.

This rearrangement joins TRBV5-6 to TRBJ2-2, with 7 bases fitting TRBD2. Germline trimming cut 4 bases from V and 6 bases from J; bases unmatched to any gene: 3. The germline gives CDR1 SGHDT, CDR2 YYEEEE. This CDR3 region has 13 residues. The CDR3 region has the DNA TGTGCCAGCAGCCTGGGGAGGGCCGGGGAGCTGTTTTTT. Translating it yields CASSLGRAGELFF. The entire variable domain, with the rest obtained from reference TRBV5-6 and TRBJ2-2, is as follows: DAGVTQSPTHLIKTRGQQVTLRCSPKSGHDTVSWYQQALGQGPQFIFQYYEEEERQRGNFPDRFSGHQFPNYSSELNVNALLLGDSALYLCASSLGRAGELFFGEGSRLTVL.

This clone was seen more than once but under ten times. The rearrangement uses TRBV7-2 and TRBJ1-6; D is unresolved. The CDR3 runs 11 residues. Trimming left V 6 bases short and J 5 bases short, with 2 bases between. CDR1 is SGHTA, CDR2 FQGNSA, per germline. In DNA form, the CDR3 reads TGTGCCAGCAGTAATAATTCACCCCTCCACTTT. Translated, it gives CASSNNSPLHF.

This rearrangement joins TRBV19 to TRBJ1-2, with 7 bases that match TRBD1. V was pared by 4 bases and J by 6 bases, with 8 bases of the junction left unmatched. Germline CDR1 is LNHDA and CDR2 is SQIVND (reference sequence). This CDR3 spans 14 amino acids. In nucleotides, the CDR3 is TGTGCCAGTAGTAGATGGGACAGTTCGAATGGCTACACCTTC. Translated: CASSRWDSSNGYTF.

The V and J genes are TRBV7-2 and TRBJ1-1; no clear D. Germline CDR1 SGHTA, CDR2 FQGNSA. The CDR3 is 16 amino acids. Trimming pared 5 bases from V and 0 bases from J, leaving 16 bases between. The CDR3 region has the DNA TGTGCCAGCAGCCTAGGAGCAGTGCGGATGAACACTGAAGCTTTCTTT. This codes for CASSLGAVRMNTEAFF.

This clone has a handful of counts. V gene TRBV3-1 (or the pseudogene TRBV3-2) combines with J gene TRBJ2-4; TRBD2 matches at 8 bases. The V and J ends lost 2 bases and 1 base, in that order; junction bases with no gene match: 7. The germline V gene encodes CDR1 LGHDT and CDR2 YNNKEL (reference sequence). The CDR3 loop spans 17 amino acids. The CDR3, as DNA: TGTGCCAGCAGCCAACGGGGGGGCCTAGGGGCCAAAAACATTCAGTACTTC. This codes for CASSQRGGLGAKNIQYF.

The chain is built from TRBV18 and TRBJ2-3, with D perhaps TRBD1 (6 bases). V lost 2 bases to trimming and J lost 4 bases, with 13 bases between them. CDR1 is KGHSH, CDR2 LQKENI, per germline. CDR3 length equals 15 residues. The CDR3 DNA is TGTGCCAGCTCACCAGGGACACTAGGGGCAGATACGCAGTATTTT. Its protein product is CASSPGTLGADTQYF.

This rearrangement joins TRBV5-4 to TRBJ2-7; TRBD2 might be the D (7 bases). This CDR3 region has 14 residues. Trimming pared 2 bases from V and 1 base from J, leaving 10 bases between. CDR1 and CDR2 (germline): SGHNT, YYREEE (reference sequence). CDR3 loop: CASSFRGASYEQYF. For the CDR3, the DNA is TGTGCCAGCAGCTTCCGGGGGGCGTCCTACGAGCAGTACTTC.

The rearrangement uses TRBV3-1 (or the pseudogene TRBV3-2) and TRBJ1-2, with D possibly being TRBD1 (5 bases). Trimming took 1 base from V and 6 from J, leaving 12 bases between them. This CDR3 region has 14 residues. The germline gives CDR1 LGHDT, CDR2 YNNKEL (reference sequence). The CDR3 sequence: CASSQVQGRDGYTF. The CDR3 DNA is TGTGCCAGCAGCCAAGTGCAGGGTAGGGATGGCTACACCTTC.

The CDR3 nucleotides are TGTGCCAGCAGTTTACAGGGGAATTATGGCTACACCTTC. Translating it yields CASSLQGNYGYTF. V gene TRBV6-1 combines with J gene TRBJ1-2, with 7 bases aligning to TRBD1. Germline assignment: CDR1 MNHNS and CDR2 SASEGT. The V and J ends lost 5 bases and 5 bases, in that order; junction bases with no gene match: 5. The CDR3 totals 13 residues.

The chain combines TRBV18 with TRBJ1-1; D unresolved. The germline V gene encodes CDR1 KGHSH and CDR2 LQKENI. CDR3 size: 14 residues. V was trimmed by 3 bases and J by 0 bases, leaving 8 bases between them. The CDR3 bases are TGTGCCAGCTCACCCCCTACTGTGAACACTGAAGCTTTCTTT. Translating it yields CASSPPTVNTEAFF.

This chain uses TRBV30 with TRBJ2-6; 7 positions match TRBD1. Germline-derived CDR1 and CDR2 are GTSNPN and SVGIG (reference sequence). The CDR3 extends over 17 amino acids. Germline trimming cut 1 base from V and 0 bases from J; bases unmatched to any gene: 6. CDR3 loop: CAWSGGDSYSGANVLTF. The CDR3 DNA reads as TGTGCCTGGAGTGGAGGGGACAGTTACTCTGGGGCCAACGTCCTGACTTTC.

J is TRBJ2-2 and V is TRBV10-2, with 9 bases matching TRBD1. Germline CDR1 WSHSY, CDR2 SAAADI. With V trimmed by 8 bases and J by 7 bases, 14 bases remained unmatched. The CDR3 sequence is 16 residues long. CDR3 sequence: CASQNPGTGSLGELFF. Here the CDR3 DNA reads TGCGCCAGCCAAAATCCCGGGACAGGGTCCCTCGGGGAGCTGTTTTTT.

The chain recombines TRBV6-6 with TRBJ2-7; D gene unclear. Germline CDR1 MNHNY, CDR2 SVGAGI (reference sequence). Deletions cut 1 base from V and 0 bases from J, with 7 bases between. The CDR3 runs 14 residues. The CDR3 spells CASSYYLSSYEQYF. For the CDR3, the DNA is TGTGCCAGCAGTTACTACCTCAGCTCCTACGAGCAGTACTTC.

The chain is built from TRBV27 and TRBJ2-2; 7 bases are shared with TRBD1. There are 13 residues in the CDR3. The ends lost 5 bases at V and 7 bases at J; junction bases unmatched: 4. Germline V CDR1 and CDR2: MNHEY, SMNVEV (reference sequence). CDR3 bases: TGTGCCAGCAGTAAGACAGGGTTCGGGGAGCTGTTTTTT. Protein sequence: CASSKTGFGELFF.

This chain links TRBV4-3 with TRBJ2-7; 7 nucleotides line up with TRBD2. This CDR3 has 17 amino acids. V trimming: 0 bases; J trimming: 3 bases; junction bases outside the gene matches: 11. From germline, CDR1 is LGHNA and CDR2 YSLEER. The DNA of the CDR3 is TGCGCCAGCAGCCAAGATCGAGGGTACGGGGGGTTCTACGAGCAGTACTTC. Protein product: CASSQDRGYGGFYEQYF.

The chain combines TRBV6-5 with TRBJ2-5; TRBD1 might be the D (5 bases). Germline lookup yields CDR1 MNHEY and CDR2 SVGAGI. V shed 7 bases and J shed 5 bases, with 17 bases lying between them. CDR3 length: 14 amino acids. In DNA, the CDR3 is TGTGCCAGCACCCCGACTCAGGCAGGGGAGACCCAGTACTTC. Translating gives CASTPTQAGETQYF.

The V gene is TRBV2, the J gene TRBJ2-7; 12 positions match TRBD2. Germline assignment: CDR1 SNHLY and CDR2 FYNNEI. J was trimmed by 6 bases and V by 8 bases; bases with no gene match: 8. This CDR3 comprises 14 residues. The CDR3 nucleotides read TGTGCCAGCTCTGGACTAGCGGGGCGCGGCGAGCAGTACTTC. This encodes CASSGLAGRGEQYF.

CDR3: CASSRGTSREQYF. As DNA, the CDR3 is TGTGCCAGCAGTCGCGGGACTAGCCGCGAGCAGTACTTC. The chain is built from TRBV6-6 and TRBJ2-7, with 9 bases fitting TRBD2. Germline trimming cut 5 bases from V and 6 bases from J; bases unmatched to any gene: 5. Germline assignment: CDR1 MNHNY and CDR2 SVGAGI (reference sequence). The CDR3 is 13 residues long.